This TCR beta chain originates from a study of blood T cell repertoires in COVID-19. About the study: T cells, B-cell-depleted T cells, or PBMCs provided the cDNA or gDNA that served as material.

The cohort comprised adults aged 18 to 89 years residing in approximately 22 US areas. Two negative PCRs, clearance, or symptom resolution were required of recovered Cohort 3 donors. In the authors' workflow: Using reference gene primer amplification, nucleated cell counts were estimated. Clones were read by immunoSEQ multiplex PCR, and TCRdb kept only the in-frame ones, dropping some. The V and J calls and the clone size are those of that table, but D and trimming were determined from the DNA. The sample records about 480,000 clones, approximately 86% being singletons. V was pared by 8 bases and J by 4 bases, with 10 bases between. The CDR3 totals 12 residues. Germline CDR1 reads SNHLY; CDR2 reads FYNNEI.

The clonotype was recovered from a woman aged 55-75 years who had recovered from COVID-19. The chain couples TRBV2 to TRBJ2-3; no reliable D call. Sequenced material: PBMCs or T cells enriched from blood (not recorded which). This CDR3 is CASAVVPDTQYF. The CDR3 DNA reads TGTGCCAGCGCCGTAGTACCAGATACGCAGTATTTT.